This TCR beta chain was recorded in a study of blood T cell repertoires in COVID-19. About the study: The United States, Italy and Spain were the sources of the acute and convalescent COVID-19 samples. PBMCs, B-cell-depleted T cells, or T cells provided the cDNA or gDNA that made up the material.

The CDR3 has 15 amino acids. CDR1 and CDR2 (germline): MRHNA, SNTAGT. Trimming at V came to 5 bases and at J to 8 bases, leaving 8 bases not matched to a gene. Per the original methods: The assay estimated nucleated cells by amplifying reference gene primers. The repertoire was sequenced with immunoSEQ multiplex PCR; TCRdb's copy has only in-frame clones and lacks some. Clone size and the V and J calls come from that table; the DNA yielded D and trimming. Among 110,000 or so clones listed, 80% to 85% were seen once. The V gene is TRBV6-4, the J gene TRBJ2-1; 11 nucleotides align to TRBD2. The sequence was obtained from a woman of 80 years or more with acute or convalescent COVID-19. Source material: peripheral blood. CDR3 protein: CASSRTSGSSYEQFF. Here the CDR3 DNA reads TGTGCCAGCAGTCGGACTAGCGGGTCCTCTTATGAGCAGTTCTTC.